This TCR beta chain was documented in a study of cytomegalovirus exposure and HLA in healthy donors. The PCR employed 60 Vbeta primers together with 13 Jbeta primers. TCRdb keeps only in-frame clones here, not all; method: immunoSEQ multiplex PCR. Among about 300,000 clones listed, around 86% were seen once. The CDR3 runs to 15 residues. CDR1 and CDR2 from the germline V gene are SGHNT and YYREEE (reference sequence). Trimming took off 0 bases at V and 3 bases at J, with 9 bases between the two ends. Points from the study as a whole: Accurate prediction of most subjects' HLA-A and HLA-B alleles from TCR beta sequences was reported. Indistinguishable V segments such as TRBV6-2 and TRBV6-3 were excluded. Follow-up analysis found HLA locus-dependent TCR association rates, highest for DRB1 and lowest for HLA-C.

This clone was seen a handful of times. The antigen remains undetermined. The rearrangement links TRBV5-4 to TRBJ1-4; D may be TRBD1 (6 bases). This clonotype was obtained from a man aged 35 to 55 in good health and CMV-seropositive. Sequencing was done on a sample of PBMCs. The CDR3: CASSLAGGPNEKLFF. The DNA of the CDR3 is TGTGCCAGCAGCTTGGCGGGGGGGCCTAATGAAAAACTGTTTTTT.